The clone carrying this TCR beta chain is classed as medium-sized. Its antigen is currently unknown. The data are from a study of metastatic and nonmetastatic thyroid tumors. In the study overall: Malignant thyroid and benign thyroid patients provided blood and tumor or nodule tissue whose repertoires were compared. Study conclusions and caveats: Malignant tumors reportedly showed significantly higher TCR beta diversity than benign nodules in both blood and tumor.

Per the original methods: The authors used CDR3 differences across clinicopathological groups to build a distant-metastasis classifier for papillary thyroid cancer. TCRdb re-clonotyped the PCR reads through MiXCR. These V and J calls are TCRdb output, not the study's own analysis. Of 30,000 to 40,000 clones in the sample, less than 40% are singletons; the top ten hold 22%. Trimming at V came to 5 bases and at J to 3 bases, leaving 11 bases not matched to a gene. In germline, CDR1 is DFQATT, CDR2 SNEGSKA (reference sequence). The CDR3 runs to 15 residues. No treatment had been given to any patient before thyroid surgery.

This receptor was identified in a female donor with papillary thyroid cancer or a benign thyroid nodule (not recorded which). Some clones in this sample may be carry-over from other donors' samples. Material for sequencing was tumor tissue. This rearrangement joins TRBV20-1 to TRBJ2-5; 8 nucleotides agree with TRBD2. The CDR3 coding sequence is TGCAGTGCTCCGGTAAGGGGTAGCGGGGAAGAGACCCAGTACTTC. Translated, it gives CSAPVRGSGEETQYF.